This TCR beta chain was retrieved from a study of T cell responses to AZD1222 COVID-19 vaccine. Findings and caveats of the study: Vaccination with two AZD1222 doses was followed by a rise in Spike-specific TCR breadth and depth. Baseline serology detected seropositivity in only five or six AZD1222 recipients.

This clone has just one count. The antigen is not known. Germline V gene data show CDR1 as LGHNA and CDR2 as YNFKEQ. The CDR3 runs 17 residues. V gave up 2 bases and J gave up 4 bases; unmatched junction bases: 10. TCRdb's copy holds only in-frame clones and misses some; the assay was immunoSEQ multiplex PCR. Altogether fewer than 120,000 clones are present, roughly 92% being singletons, with the ten largest covering almost 2.5%. V is TRBV4-2 and J is TRBJ2-7, with 11 bases that match TRBD2. The sample in question was peripheral blood, obtained 28 days after the second AZD1222 dose. This TCR came from an adult who received the AZD1222 COVID-19 vaccine. CDR3 protein: CASSQYVGTSGIYEQYF. DNA of the CDR3: TGTGCCAGCAGCCAATACGTCGGGACTAGCGGAATTTACGAGCAGTACTTC.